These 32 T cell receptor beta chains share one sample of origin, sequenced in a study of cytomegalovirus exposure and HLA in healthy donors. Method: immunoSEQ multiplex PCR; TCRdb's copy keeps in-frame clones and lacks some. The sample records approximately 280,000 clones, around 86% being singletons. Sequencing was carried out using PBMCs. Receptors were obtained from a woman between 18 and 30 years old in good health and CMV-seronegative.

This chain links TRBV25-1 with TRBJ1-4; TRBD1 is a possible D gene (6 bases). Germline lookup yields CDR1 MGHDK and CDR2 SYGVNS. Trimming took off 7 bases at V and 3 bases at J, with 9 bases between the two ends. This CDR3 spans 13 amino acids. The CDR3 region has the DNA TGTGCCAGCAAGGACAGAGCTAATGAAAAACTGTTTTTT. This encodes CASKDRANEKLFF.

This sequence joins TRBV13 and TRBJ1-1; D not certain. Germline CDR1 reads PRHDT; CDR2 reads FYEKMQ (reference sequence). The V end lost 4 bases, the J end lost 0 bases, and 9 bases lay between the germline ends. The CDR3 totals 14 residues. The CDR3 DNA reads TGTGCCAGCAGCTCCATGGCGGTGAACACTGAAGCTTTCTTT. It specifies CASSSMAVNTEAFF.

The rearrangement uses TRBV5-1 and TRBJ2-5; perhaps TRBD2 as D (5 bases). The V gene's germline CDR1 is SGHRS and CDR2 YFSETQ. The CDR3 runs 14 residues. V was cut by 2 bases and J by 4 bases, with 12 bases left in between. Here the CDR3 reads CASSFRGWGETQYF. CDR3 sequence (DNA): TGCGCCAGCAGCTTTCGGGGATGGGGAGAGACCCAGTACTTC. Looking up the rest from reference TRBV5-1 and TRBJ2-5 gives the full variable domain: KAGVTQTPRYLIKTRGQQVTLSCSPISGHRSVSWYQQTPGQGLQFLFEYFSETQRNKGNFPGRFSGRQFSNSRSEMNVSTLELGDSALYLCASSFRGWGETQYFGPGTRLLVL.

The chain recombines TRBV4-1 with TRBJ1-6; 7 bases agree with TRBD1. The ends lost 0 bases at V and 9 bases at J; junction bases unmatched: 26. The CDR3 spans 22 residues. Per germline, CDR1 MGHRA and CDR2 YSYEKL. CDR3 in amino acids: CASSQDGPPHRGALMIGSPLHF. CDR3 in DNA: TGCGCCAGCAGCCAAGATGGCCCTCCTCACAGGGGCGCGCTTATGATAGGTTCACCCCTCCACTTT.

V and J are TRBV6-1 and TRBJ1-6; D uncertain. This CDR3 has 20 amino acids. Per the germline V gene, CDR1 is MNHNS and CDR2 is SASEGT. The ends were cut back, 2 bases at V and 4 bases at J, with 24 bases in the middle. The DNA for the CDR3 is TGTGCCAGCAGTGAACGGTTCCGCAGGCCCCAAGTGCTTTATAATTCACCCCTCCACTTT. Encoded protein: CASSERFRRPQVLYNSPLHF.

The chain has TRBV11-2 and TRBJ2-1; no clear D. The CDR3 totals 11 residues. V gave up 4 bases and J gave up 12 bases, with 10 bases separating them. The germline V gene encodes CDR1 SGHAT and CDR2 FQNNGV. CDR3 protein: CASSSQIGQFF. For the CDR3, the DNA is TGTGCCAGCAGCTCTCAGATTGGGCAGTTCTTC.

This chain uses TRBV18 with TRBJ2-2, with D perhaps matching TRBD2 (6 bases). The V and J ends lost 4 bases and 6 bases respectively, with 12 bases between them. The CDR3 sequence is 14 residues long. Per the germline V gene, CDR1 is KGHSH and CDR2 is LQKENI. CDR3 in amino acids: CASSLGLAPGELFF. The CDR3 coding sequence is TGTGCCAGCTCACTGGGACTGGCCCCCGGGGAGCTGTTTTTT. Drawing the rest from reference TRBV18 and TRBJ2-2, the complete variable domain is NAGVMQNPRHLVRRRGQEARLRCSPMKGHSHVYWYRQLPEEGLKFMVYLQKENIIDESGMPKERFSAEFPKEGPSILRIQQVVRGDSAAYFCASSLGLAPGELFFGEGSRLTVL.

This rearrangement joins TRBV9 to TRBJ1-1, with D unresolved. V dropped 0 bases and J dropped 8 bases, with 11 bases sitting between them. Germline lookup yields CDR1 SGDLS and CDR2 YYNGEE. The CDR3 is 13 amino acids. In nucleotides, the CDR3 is TGTGCCAGCAGCGTAGCCCCTCAGAACGAAGCTTTCTTT. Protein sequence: CASSVAPQNEAFF. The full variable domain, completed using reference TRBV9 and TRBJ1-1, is DSGVTQTPKHLITATGQRVTLRCSPRSGDLSVYWYQQSLDQGLQFLIQYYNGEERAKGNILERFSAQQFPDLHSELNLSSLELGDSALYFCASSVAPQNEAFFGQGTRLTVV.

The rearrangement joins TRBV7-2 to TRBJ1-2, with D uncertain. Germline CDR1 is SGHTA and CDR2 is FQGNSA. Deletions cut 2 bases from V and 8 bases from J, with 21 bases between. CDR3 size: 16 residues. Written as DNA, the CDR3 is TGTGCCAGCAGCTTAAGTATTGACAACTCCTATGAGGGCTACACCTTC. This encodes CASSLSIDNSYEGYTF.

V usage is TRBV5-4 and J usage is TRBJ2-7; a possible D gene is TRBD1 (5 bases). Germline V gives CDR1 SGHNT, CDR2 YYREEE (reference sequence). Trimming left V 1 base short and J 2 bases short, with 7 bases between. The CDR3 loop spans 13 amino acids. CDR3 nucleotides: TGTGCCAGCAGCTTGCAGGGCACCTACGAGCAGTACTTC. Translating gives CASSLQGTYEQYF.

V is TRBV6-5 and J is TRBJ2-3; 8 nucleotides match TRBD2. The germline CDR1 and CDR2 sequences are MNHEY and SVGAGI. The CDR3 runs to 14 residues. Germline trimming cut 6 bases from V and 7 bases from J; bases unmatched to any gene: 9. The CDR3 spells CASSPGTSLNTQYF. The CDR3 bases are TGTGCCAGCAGCCCCGGGACTAGTTTAAATACGCAGTATTTT.

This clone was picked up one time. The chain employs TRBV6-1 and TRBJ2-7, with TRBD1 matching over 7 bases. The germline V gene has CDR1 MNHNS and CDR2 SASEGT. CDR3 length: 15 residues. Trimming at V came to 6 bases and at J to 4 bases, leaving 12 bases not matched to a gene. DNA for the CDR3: TGTGCCAGCAGCGTTAAGGGGGCAGGGGGATACGAGCAGTACTTC. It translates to CASSVKGAGGYEQYF.

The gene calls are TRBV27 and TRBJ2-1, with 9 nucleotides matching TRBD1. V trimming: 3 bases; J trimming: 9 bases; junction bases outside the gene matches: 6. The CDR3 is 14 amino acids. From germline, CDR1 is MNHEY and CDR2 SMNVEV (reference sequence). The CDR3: CASSLSLQGAEQFF. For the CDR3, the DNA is TGTGCCAGCAGTTTGTCTCTACAGGGGGCTGAGCAGTTCTTC.

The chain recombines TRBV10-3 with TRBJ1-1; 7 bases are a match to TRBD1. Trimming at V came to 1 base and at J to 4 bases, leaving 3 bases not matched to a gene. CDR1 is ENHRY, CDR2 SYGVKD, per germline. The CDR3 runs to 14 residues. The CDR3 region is CAISELPGGTEAFF. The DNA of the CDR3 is TGTGCCATCAGTGAGTTACCAGGGGGCACTGAAGCTTTCTTT.

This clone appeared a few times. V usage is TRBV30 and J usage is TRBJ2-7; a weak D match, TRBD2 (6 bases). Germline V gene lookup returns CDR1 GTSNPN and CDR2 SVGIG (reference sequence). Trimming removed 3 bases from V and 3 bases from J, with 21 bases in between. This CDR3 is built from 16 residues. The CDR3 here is CAWRSQGGESVYEQYF. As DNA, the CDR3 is TGTGCCTGGAGGTCTCAGGGAGGTGAGTCGGTCTACGAGCAGTACTTC.

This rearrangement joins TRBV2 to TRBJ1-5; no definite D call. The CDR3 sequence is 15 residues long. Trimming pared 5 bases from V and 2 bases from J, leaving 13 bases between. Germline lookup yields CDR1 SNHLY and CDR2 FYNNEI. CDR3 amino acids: CASSLEEAGNQPQHF. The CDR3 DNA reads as TGTGCCAGCAGTTTGGAAGAGGCGGGCAATCAGCCCCAGCATTTT.

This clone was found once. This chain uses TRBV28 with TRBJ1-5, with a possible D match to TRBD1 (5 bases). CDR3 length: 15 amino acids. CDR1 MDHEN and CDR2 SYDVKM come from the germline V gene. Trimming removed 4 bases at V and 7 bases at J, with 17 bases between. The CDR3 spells CASSSWDGRGQPQHF. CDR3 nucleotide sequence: TGTGCCAGCAGTTCCTGGGACGGCCGGGGGCAGCCCCAGCATTTT.

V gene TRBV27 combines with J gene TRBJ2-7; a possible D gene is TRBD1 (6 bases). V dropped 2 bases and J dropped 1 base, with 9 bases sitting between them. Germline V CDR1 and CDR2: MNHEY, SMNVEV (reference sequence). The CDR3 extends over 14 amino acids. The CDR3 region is CASSLLTGSYEQYF. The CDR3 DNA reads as TGTGCCAGCAGTTTACTCACAGGGTCCTACGAGCAGTACTTC.

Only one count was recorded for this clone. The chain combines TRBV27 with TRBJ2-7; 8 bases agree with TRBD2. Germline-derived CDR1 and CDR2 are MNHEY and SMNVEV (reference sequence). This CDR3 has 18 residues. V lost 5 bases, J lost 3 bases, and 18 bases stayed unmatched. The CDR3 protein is CASSIRQARTSKRYEQYF. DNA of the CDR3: TGTGCCAGCAGTATTCGACAGGCAAGGACTAGCAAACGCTACGAGCAGTACTTC.

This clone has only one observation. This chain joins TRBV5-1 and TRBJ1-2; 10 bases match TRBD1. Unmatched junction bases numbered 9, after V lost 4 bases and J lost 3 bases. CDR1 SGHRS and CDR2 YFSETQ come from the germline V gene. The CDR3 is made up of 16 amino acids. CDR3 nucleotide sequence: TGCGCCAGCAGCCCGGGACAGGGGCGTCCATACTATGGCTACACCTTC. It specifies CASSPGQGRPYYGYTF.

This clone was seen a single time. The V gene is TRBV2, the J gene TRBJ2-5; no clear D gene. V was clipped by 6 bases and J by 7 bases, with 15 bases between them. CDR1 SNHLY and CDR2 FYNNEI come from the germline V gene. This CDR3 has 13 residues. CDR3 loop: CASSRGLVGTQYF. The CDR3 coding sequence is TGTGCCAGCAGCCGTGGTCTAGTAGGGACCCAGTACTTC. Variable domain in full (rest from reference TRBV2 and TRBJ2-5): EPEVTQTPSHQVTQMGQEVILRCVPISNHLYFYWYRQILGQKVEFLVSFYNNEISEKSEIFDDQFSVERPDGSNFTLKIRSTKLEDSAMYFCASSRGLVGTQYFGPGTRLLVL.

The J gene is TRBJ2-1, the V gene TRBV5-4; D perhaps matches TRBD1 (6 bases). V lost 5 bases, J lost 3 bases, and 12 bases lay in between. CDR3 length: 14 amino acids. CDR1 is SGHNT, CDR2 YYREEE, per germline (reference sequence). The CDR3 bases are TGTGCCAGCAGTATCCCAGGGGACTACAATGAGCAGTTCTTC. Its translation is CASSIPGDYNEQFF.

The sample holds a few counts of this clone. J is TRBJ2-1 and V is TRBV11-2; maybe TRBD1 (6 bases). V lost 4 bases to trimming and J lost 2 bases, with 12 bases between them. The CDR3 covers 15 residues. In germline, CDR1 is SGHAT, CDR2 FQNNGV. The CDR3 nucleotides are TGTGCCAGCAGCTCCCTCAGGGGAACCTACAATGAGCAGTTCTTC. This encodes CASSSLRGTYNEQFF. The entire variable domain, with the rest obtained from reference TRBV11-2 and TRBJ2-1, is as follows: EAGVAQSPRYKIIEKRQSVAFWCNPISGHATLYWYQQILGQGPKLLIQFQNNGVVDDSQLPKDRFSAERLKGVDSTLKIQPAKLEDSAVYLCASSSLRGTYNEQFFGPGTRLTVL.

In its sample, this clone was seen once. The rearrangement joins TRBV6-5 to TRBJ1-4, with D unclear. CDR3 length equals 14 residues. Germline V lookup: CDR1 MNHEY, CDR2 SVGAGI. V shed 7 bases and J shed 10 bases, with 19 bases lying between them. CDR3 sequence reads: CASTSESLERKLFF. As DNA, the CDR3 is TGTGCCAGCACCTCAGAGAGTTTGGAGCGAAAACTGTTTTTT.

The CDR3 region has the DNA TGTGCCAGCCTCCGTGACAGGGGTTCATTTAGGGACTCCTACGAGCAGTACTTC. This encodes CASLRDRGSFRDSYEQYF. The chain is built from TRBV2 and TRBJ2-7; 8 bases fit TRBD1. Unmatched junction bases numbered 18, after V lost 8 bases and J lost 0 bases. The germline V gene encodes CDR1 SNHLY and CDR2 FYNNEI. The CDR3 totals 18 residues.

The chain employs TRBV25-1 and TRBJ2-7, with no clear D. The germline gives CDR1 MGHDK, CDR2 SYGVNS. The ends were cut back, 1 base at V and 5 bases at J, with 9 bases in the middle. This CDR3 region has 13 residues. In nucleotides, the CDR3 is TGTGCCAGCAGTGAATTATCGGTCGACGAGCAGTACTTC. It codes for CASSELSVDEQYF.

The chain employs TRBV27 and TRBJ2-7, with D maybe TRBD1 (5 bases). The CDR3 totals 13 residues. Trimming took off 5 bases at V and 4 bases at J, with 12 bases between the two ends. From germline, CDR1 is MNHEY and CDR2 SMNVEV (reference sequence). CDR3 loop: CASSPLTEYEQYF. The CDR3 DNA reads TGTGCCAGCAGTCCGTTGACAGAATACGAGCAGTACTTC.

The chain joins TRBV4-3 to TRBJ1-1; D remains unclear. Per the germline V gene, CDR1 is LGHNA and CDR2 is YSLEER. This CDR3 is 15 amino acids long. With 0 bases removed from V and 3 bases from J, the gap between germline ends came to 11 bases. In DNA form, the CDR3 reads TGCGCCAGCAGCCAAGATCTAGGCGGGTACACTGAAGCTTTCTTT. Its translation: CASSQDLGGYTEAFF.

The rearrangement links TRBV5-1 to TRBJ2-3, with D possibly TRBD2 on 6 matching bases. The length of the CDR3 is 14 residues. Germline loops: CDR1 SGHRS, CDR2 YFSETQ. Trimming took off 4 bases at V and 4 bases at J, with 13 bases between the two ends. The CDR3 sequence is CASSVGTLSDTQYF. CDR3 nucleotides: TGCGCCAGCAGCGTTGGGACTCTTTCAGATACGCAGTATTTT.

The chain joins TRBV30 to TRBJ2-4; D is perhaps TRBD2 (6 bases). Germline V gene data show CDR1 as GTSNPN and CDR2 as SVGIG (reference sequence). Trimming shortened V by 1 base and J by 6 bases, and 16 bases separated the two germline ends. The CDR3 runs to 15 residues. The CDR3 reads CAWSGFPGTRNIQYF. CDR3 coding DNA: TGTGCCTGGAGTGGGTTCCCCGGGACTCGAAACATTCAGTACTTC.

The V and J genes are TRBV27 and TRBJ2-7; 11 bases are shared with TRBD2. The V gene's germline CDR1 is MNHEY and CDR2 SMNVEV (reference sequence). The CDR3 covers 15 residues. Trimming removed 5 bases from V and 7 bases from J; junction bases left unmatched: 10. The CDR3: CASSPLAGGMGEQYF. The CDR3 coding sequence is TGTGCCAGCAGTCCGCTAGCGGGAGGAATGGGGGAGCAGTACTTC.

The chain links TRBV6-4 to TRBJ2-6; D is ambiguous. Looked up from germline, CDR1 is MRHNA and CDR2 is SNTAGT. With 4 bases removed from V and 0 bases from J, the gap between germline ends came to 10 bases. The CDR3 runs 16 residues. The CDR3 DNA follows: TGTGCCAGCAGTGGCGGTTCAGCCTCTGGGGCCAACGTCCTGACTTTC. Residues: CASSGGSASGANVLTF.